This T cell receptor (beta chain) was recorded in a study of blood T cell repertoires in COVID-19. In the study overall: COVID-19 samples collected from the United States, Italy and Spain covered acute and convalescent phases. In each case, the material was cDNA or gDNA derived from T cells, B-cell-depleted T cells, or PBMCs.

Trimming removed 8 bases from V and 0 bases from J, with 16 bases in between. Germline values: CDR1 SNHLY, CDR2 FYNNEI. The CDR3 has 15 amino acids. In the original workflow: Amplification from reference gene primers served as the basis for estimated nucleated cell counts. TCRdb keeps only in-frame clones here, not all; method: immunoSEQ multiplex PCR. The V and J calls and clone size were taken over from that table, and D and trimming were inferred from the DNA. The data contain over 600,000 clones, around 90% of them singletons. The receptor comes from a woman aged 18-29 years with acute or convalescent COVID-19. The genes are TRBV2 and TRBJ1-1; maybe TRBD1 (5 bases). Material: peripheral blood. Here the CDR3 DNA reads TGTGCCAGCTGGGCCTTTTTGGGGCTGAACACTGAAGCTTTCTTT. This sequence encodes CASWAFLGLNTEAFF.